This note documents a single TCR beta chain sequence. The V end lost 3 bases, the J end lost 4 bases, and 12 bases lay between the germline ends. The germline gives CDR1 GTSNPN, CDR2 SVGIG (reference sequence). The CDR3 is 13 amino acids. Method: immunoSEQ multiplex PCR; TCRdb's copy keeps in-frame clones and lacks some. The repertoire holds under 450,000 clones, with approximately 90% as singletons. This sample is drawn from a study of control samples from healthy donors and cancer patients. The chain combines TRBV30 with TRBJ1-2; D remains unclear. The specimen sequenced was PBMCs. The clonotype was recovered from a middle-aged man with head and neck cancer. CDR3 DNA: TGTGCCTGGAGGTACGGGAATGGCTATGGCTACACCTTC. Translation: CAWRYGNGYGYTF.